The 32 T cell receptor beta chains listed next were all sequenced from one sample in a study of blood T cells in healthy people across ages. A second PCR, run for roughly 7 to 12 cycles, used a sample-barcoded 5' primer plus a J-beta primer mix. TCRdb re-called the 5' RACE reads through MiXCR, storing one row per CDR3 protein. This table holds around 2 million distinct CDR3 sequences, about 39% found once. The sample consisted of blood. These receptors came from a human donor in good health.

This chain joins TRBV6-1 and TRBJ2-4; 14 bases line up with TRBD2. Near its end, the DNA agrees better with TRBJ2-7, so the J call may be wrong. The germline gives CDR1 MNHNS, CDR2 SASEGT. This CDR3 is 14 amino acids long. The CDR3 DNA reads TGTGCCAGCAGGGGACTAGCGGGGGTGGACGAGCAGTACTTC. Protein: CASRGLAGVDEQYF.

This clonotype was recorded a few times. This sequence joins TRBV19 and TRBJ2-4; possibly TRBD1 or TRBD2 for D (5 bases each). The CDR3 length is 17 residues. The germline gives CDR1 LNHDA, CDR2 SQIVND (reference sequence). Deletions cut 3 bases from V and 5 bases from J, with 20 bases between. CDR3: CASSMVSGRVFQNIQYF. In DNA, the CDR3 is TGTGCCAGTAGTATGGTATCGGGGCGGGTTTTCCAAAACATTCAGTACTTC.

This clonotype occurred a few times. V is TRBV11-3 and J is TRBJ2-7, with D perhaps TRBD1 (6 bases). Germline values: CDR1 SGHNT, CDR2 YENEEA. V lost 4 bases, J lost 1 base, and 20 bases lay in between. This CDR3 contains 17 residues. CDR3 DNA: TGTGCCAGCAGCTCACACTGGGGAACAGGGAAATCCTACGAGCAGTACTTC. Its protein is CASSSHWGTGKSYEQYF.

CDR3 nucleotides: TGCAGTGCTAGGACAGCAGGGGGGGAGCAGTACTTC. Protein: CSARTAGGEQYF. The chain combines TRBV20-1 with TRBJ2-7; TRBD1 is a possible D gene (7 bases). The V gene's germline CDR1 is DFQATT and CDR2 SNEGSKA (reference sequence). This CDR3 is built from 12 residues. Trimming cost V 3 bases and J 7 bases, with 13 bases left between them.

This clonotype has ten or more counts. The chain employs TRBV4-1 and TRBJ2-1; 7 positions agree with TRBD2. The CDR3 sequence is 14 residues long. V lost 4 bases to trimming and J lost 5 bases; unmatched junction nucleotides: 5. The germline V gene encodes CDR1 MGHRA and CDR2 YSYEKL. CDR3 residues: CASSPSGVNNEQFF. The CDR3 DNA reads as TGCGCCAGCAGCCCGAGCGGGGTTAACAATGAGCAGTTCTTC.

As for this clonotype: The junction departs from the called germline gene at one end, perhaps through a read error. The chain couples TRBV5-1 to TRBJ2-5; no definite D call. The CDR3 is 11 residues long. Germline loops: CDR1 SGHRS, CDR2 YFSETQ. This chain's CDR3 is CVSNLGDEQYF. DNA for the CDR3: TGCGTCAGCAATCTCGGAGATGAGCAGTACTTC.

The chain has TRBV28 and TRBJ2-5, with 7 bases matching TRBD1. The CDR3 sequence is 13 residues long. Germline CDR1 reads MDHEN; CDR2 reads SYDVKM. V shed 2 bases, J shed 7 bases, and the junction held 4 bases outside the gene matches. CDR3 in amino acids: CASSLTGVRTQYF. The CDR3 coding sequence is TGTGCCAGCAGTTTAACAGGGGTGCGGACCCAGTACTTC. The full variable domain, in which reference TRBV28 and TRBJ2-5 provide the parts outside the CDR3, is DVKVTQSSRYLVKRTGEKVFLECVQDMDHENMFWYRQDPGLGLRLIYFSYDVKMKEKGDIPEGYSVSREKKERFSLILESASTNQTSMYLCASSLTGVRTQYFGPGTRLLVL.

V is TRBV12-3 or TRBV12-4 and J is TRBJ2-5; weak D call: TRBD2 (6 bases). Trimming cost V 2 bases and J 1 base, with 11 bases left between them. CDR3 length equals 15 residues. The CDR3 sequence is CASSLRRDLQETQYF. The CDR3 DNA reads TGTGCCAGCAGTTTACGGAGGGACCTCCAAGAGACCCAGTACTTC.

This clonotype appeared a few times. The genes are TRBV3-1 and TRBJ2-3, with 10 bases identical to TRBD1. Germline trimming cut 4 bases from V and 2 bases from J; bases unmatched to any gene: 6. The CDR3 runs to 16 residues. The germline gives CDR1 LGHDT, CDR2 YNNKEL (reference sequence). CDR3: CASSLRQGAYTDTQYF. CDR3 DNA sequence: TGTGCCAGCAGCCTTCGACAGGGGGCTTACACAGATACGCAGTATTTT.

This clonotype occurred a few times. CDR3 loop: CASSPRVRPYNEQFF. The CDR3 region has the DNA TGTGCCAGCAGCCCTAGAGTCCGTCCATACAATGAGCAGTTCTTC. V usage is TRBV7-2 and J usage is TRBJ2-1; D gene unclear. Trimming took 5 bases from V and 4 from J, leaving 15 bases between them. Germline values: CDR1 SGHTA, CDR2 FQGNSA. This CDR3 has 15 residues.

This chain joins TRBV7-9 and TRBJ2-7, with D perhaps TRBD1 (5 bases). The germline CDR1 and CDR2 sequences are SEHNR and FQNEAQ (reference sequence). V was shortened by 1 base and J by 4 bases, with 14 bases between the two germline ends. The CDR3 length is 15 residues. CDR3 sequence: CASSLGPGKNYEQYF. The CDR3 nucleotides read TGTGCCAGCAGCTTAGGGCCAGGGAAAAATTACGAGCAGTACTTC.

This clonotype was recorded a few times. The chain employs TRBV4-3 and TRBJ1-1; D unresolved. Per germline, CDR1 LGHNA and CDR2 YSLEER. With 0 bases removed from V and 6 bases from J, the gap between germline ends came to 11 bases. The CDR3 contains 14 residues. CDR3 nucleotide sequence: TGCGCCAGCAGCCAAGATATGGGAAACGCTGAAGCTTTCTTT. Its translation: CASSQDMGNAEAFF.

This clonotype appeared a few times. One junction end disagrees with the germline gene, perhaps due to a read error. The chain carries TRBV4-3 and TRBJ1-1; D call uncertain. Germline V gene sequence: CDR1 LGHNA, CDR2 YSLEER. CDR3 length equals 16 residues. For the CDR3, the DNA is TGCGCCAGCAGCCAAGACTTGTGGGTCTTTAACACTAAAGCTTTCTTT. Translating gives CASSQDLWVFNTKAFF.

The rearrangement uses TRBV10-3 and TRBJ2-5; D might be TRBD2 (5 bases). Matching the DNA end better, TRBJ2-7 makes the J call doubtful. In germline, CDR1 is ENHRY, CDR2 SYGVKD. CDR3 length: 12 residues. CDR3 in DNA: TGTGCCATCAGTAAGTACGGGGACGAGCAGTACTTC. This sequence encodes CAISKYGDEQYF.

This clonotype was found once. This chain links TRBV9 with TRBJ1-5; 7 nucleotides align to TRBD1. The J segment lost 2 bases and the V segment lost 0 bases, leaving 11 bases of the junction unmatched. This CDR3 has 18 residues. The germline gives CDR1 SGDLS, CDR2 YYNGEE. CDR3 nucleotide sequence: TGTGCCAGCAGCGTAGAGAGGCAAAAGGACAGGCGCAATCAGCCCCAGCATTTT. This codes for CASSVERQKDRRNQPQHF.

The chain carries TRBV21-1 and TRBJ2-3; the DNA was not used to check the table's D call, TRBD1. TRBV21-1 is reported as a pseudogene. This CDR3 is built from 13 residues. Here the CDR3 reads CASSRCEGDTQYF. CDR3 DNA sequence: TGTGCCAGCAGCCGTTGCGAGGGGGATACGCAGTATTTT.

The rearrangement uses TRBV18 and TRBJ2-1; the match to TRBD1 covers 7 bases. Germline CDR1 is KGHSH and CDR2 is LQKENI. The length of the CDR3 is 14 residues. The V gene end was trimmed by 3 bases and the J gene end by 4 bases; junction bases not matched to a gene: 3. CDR3 coding DNA: TGTGCCAGCTCACCCAGGGGACAGTACAATGAGCAGTTCTTC. Its protein is CASSPRGQYNEQFF. Full variable domain (rest looked up from reference TRBV18 and TRBJ2-1): NAGVMQNPRHLVRRRGQEARLRCSPMKGHSHVYWYRQLPEEGLKFMVYLQKENIIDESGMPKERFSAEFPKEGPSILRIQQVVRGDSAAYFCASSPRGQYNEQFFGPGTRLTVL.

Notes on this clonotype: One end of the junction does not line up with germline, which may come from a read error. The rearrangement links TRBV20-1 to TRBJ1-4, with 7 bases aligning to TRBD1. Germline V gives CDR1 DFQATT, CDR2 SNEGSKA (reference sequence). CDR3 size: 13 residues. The CDR3 DNA reads TGCAGTGCAACCCGGACAGGTCCTGAAAAACGGTTTTTT. Translating gives CSATRTGPEKRFF.

The CDR3 reads CASSEYGTGFAAFF. For the CDR3, the DNA is TGTGCCAGCAGTGAATACGGGACAGGATTTGCAGCTTTCTTT. The chain links TRBV25-1 to TRBJ1-1, with 8 nucleotides matching TRBD1. V gave up 0 bases and J gave up 10 bases; unmatched junction bases: 7. The length of the CDR3 is 14 residues. The germline gives CDR1 MGHDK, CDR2 SYGVNS. Full variable domain (outside the CDR3, taken from reference TRBV25-1 and TRBJ1-1): EADIYQTPRYLVIGTGKKITLECSQTMGHDKMYWYQQDPGMELHLIHYSYGVNSTEKGDLSSESTVSRIRTEHFPLTLESARPSHTSQYLCASSEYGTGFAAFFGQGTRLTVV.

Ten or more counts support this clonotype. The chain is built from TRBV15 and TRBJ2-5, with 7 positions matching TRBD1. Germline lookup yields CDR1 LNHNV and CDR2 YYDKDF (reference sequence). The J segment lost 1 base and the V segment lost 1 base, leaving 3 bases of the junction unmatched. The CDR3 is 15 amino acids. CDR3 protein: CATSRGQGVQETQYF. The DNA for the CDR3 is TGTGCCACCAGCAGAGGCCAGGGGGTCCAAGAGACCCAGTACTTC.

In DNA form, the CDR3 reads TGTGCCAGCAGTTCCAATCCGGGACAGGGGCCGAACACTGAAGCTTTCTTT. It is translated as CASSSNPGQGPNTEAFF. The V and J genes are TRBV27 and TRBJ1-1; TRBD1 matches 10 bases. Trimming at V came to 4 bases and at J to 1 base, leaving 9 bases not matched to a gene. Germline CDR1 and CDR2: MNHEY and SMNVEV (reference sequence). This CDR3 spans 17 amino acids.

This clonotype turned up a few times. The chain combines TRBV10-3 with TRBJ1-4; tentative D call: TRBD1 (5 bases). CDR3 length: 16 amino acids. Deletions cut 3 bases from V and 3 bases from J, with 14 bases between. CDR1 and CDR2 (germline): ENHRY, SYGVKD. Here the CDR3 reads CAISEGGGAPNEKLFF. Written as DNA, the CDR3 is TGTGCCATCAGTGAAGGAGGAGGGGCCCCTAATGAAAAACTGTTTTTT.

This clonotype was observed a handful of times. V gene TRBV10-3 combines with J gene TRBJ2-1; D is perhaps TRBD2 (5 bases). The V gene's germline CDR1 is ENHRY and CDR2 SYGVKD. V was pared by 7 bases and J by 5 bases, with 15 bases between. The CDR3 is 14 amino acids. The CDR3 loop is CAINLSRGNNEQFF. Written as DNA, the CDR3 is TGTGCCATCAATCTGTCTCGGGGTAACAATGAGCAGTTCTTC.

This chain connects TRBV20-1 to TRBJ2-1, with a weak D call TRBD1 (6 bases). The germline gives CDR1 DFQATT, CDR2 SNEGSKA (reference sequence). V lost 0 bases to trimming and J lost 4 bases, with 13 bases between them. The CDR3 has 15 residues. The CDR3: CSARDRGQTYNEQFF. For the CDR3, the DNA is TGCAGTGCTAGAGATCGGGGACAAACTTACAATGAGCAGTTCTTC.

Details on this clonotype: Germline is not matched at one junction end, which may reflect a read error. The rearrangement links TRBV6-1 to TRBJ1-1; D is unresolved. There are 15 residues in the CDR3. Germline-derived CDR1 and CDR2 are MNHNS and SASEGT. CDR3 bases: TGTGCCTGCAGTGAATTAGCTGGAGAGAAGGCTGAAGCTTTCTTT. It is translated as CACSELAGEKAEAFF.

Concerning this clonotype: At one boundary the junction diverges from the germline segment, which might be a read error. CDR3 in DNA: TGCAGTGCTACAAAGACAGGGGCAGGAAACACCAGATATTTT. It encodes CSATKTGAGNTRYF. V and J are TRBV20-1 and TRBJ1-3, with 8 nucleotides matching TRBD1. Germline CDR1 reads DFQATT; CDR2 reads SNEGSKA (reference sequence). CDR3 length: 14 amino acids.

This clonotype was detected only a few times. The chain joins TRBV20-1 to TRBJ2-3; 8 bases are shared with TRBD2. The CDR3 length is 14 residues. Germline V gene sequence: CDR1 DFQATT, CDR2 SNEGSKA (reference sequence). V lost 6 bases and J lost 0; bases outside the gene matches: 5. Written as DNA, the CDR3 is TGCAGTGCCAGCGAGCGGGGGAGCACAGATACGCAGTATTTT. Its translation: CSASERGSTDTQYF.

The chain links TRBV9 to TRBJ2-7; D remains unclear. V was shortened by 0 bases and J by 2 bases, with 9 bases between the two germline ends. The CDR3 is 14 residues long. Germline V gene sequence: CDR1 SGDLS, CDR2 YYNGEE. CDR3 sequence: CASSVGYETYEQYF. CDR3 in DNA: TGTGCCAGCAGCGTAGGGTACGAAACCTACGAGCAGTACTTC.

This clonotype was detected a few times. The V call is TRBV6-2 or TRBV6-3, the J call TRBJ2-7, with 10 bases that match TRBD2. The CDR3 spans 15 residues. V was clipped by 5 bases and J by 6 bases; unmatched bases: 10. Germline assignment: CDR1 MNHEY and CDR2 SVGEGT. CDR3 DNA: TGTGCCAGCAGTAAACTAGCGGGGTACCTCAGCGAGCAGTACTTC. This codes for CASSKLAGYLSEQYF.

The rearrangement uses TRBV7-2 and TRBJ1-2; D is perhaps TRBD1 (6 bases). The CDR3 is 15 amino acids. Germline CDR1 SGHTA, CDR2 FQGNSA. Trimming took off 5 bases at V and 0 bases at J, with 13 bases between the two ends. The CDR3 sequence: CASSRGRGTNYGYTF. The CDR3 DNA reads as TGTGCCAGCAGCAGGGGGAGAGGAACTAACTATGGCTACACCTTC.

Points on this clonotype: Compared with germline, one end of the junction differs, possibly owing to a read error. This chain joins TRBV6-5 and TRBJ2-1, with D unclear. The CDR3 consists of 11 residues. Germline V lookup: CDR1 MNHEY, CDR2 SVGAGI. Here the CDR3 DNA reads TGTGCCAGTAGGAGCTACAATGGGCAGTTCTTC. Translation gives CASRSYNGQFF.

V is TRBV7-2 and J is TRBJ1-6; TRBD1 is a possible D gene (5 bases). This CDR3 spans 19 amino acids. V was pared by 1 base and J by 4 bases, with 20 bases between. Germline V gene data show CDR1 as SGHTA and CDR2 as FQGNSA. CDR3: CASSLGERGEVEYNSPLHF. CDR3 coding DNA: TGTGCCAGCAGCTTAGGGGAGAGAGGGGAGGTCGAGTATAATTCACCCCTCCACTTT.